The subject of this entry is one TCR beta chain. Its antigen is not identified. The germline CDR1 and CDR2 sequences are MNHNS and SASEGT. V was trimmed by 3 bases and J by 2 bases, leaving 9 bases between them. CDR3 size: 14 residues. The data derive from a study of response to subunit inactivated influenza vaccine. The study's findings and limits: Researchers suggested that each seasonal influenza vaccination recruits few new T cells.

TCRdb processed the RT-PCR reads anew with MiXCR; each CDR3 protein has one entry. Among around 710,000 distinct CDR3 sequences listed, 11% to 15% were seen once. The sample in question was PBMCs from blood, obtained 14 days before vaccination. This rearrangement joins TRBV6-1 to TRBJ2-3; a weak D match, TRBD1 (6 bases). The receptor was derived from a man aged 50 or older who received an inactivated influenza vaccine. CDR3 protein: CASSEDRFTDTQYF. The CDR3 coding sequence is TGTGCCAGCAGTGAGGACAGATTCACAGATACGCAGTATTTT.